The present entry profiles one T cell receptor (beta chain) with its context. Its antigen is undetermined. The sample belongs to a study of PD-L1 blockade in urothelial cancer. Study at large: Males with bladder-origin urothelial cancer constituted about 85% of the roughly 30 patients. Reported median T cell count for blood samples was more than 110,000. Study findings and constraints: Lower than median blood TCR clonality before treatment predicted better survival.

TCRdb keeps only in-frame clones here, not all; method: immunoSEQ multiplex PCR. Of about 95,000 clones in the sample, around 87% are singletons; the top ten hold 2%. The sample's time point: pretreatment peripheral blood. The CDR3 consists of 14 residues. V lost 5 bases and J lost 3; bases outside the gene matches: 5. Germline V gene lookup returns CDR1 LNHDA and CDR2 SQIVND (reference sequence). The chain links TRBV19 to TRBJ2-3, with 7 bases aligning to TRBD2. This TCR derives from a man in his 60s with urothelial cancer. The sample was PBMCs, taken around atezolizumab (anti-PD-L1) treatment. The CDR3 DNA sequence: TGTGCCAGTAGTGTAGTGGGGGGGACAGATACGCAGTATTTT. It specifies CASSVVGGTDTQYF.